This T cell receptor (beta chain) was found in a study of blood T cell repertoires in COVID-19. Study at large: Some COVID-19 samples were acute and others convalescent; all came from the United States, Italy and Spain. From T cells, B-cell-depleted T cells, or PBMCs came the material, which was cDNA or gDNA.

Original handling: By means of reference gene primer amplification, nucleated cell counts were estimated. TCRdb's copy holds only in-frame clones and misses some; the assay was immunoSEQ multiplex PCR. V and J calls and clone size are copied from that table; D and trimming were computed from the DNA. The sample includes 65,000 to 85,000 clones, roughly 87% of them seen just once. This clone occurred a few times. This CDR3 spans 16 amino acids. In germline, CDR1 is MNHEY, CDR2 SVGEGT. The V and J ends lost 0 bases and 8 bases, in that order; junction bases with no gene match: 9. V and J are TRBV6-2 or TRBV6-3 and TRBJ2-1; the match to TRBD1 covers 8 bases. Sequenced sample: peripheral blood. The sequence came from a woman in her late teens or twenties with acute or convalescent COVID-19. The CDR3 DNA is TGTGCCAGCAGTTACTCGAGGACAGGGACCCTGCATGAGCAGTTCTTC. This translates into CASSYSRTGTLHEQFF.